The 14 T cell receptor beta chains listed next were all sequenced from one sample in a study of cytomegalovirus exposure and HLA in healthy donors. TCRdb's table, derived via immunoSEQ multiplex PCR, lists solely in-frame clones and lacks some. Counted here are more than 150,000 clones, 84% occurring once; the ten biggest clones make up 6% to 9%. Sequenced: PBMCs. These receptor sequences come from a man younger than 35 in good health and CMV-seropositive.

This clone appeared once. The gene calls are TRBV7-2 and TRBJ2-1, with D possibly TRBD1 on 6 matching bases. The CDR3 consists of 14 residues. CDR1 is SGHTA and CDR2 is FQGNSA in the germline V gene. Trimming stripped 1 base from V and 4 bases from J, with 8 bases between. DNA for the CDR3: TGTGCCAGCAGCTTAGTCGGACAGTACAATGAGCAGTTCTTC. Its translation: CASSLVGQYNEQFF.

CDR3 sequence reads: CASSPGTFATNEKLFF. In DNA, the CDR3 is TGTGCCAGCAGTCCAGGGACATTTGCAACTAATGAAAAACTGTTTTTT. The V and J genes are TRBV28 and TRBJ1-4, with D maybe TRBD1 (6 bases). The V gene lost 5 bases and the J gene lost 0 bases, with 13 bases spanning the gap. The CDR3 covers 16 residues. Germline lookup yields CDR1 MDHEN and CDR2 SYDVKM. Variable domain in full (rest from reference TRBV28 and TRBJ1-4): DVKVTQSSRYLVKRTGEKVFLECVQDMDHENMFWYRQDPGLGLRLIYFSYDVKMKEKGDIPEGYSVSREKKERFSLILESASTNQTSMYLCASSPGTFATNEKLFFGSGTQLSVL.

The chain carries TRBV5-1 and TRBJ2-3; D is perhaps TRBD1 (6 bases). CDR1 SGHRS and CDR2 YFSETQ come from the germline V gene. The CDR3 extends over 13 amino acids. V was trimmed by 3 bases and J by 3 bases, leaving 8 bases between them. For the CDR3, the DNA is TGCGCCAGCAGCTCTCAGGGGACAGATACGCAGTATTTT. Its protein is CASSSQGTDTQYF.

The chain couples TRBV7-2 to TRBJ1-5; no reliable D call. Between the trimmed V and J ends, which lost 4 bases and 1 base, there was a span of 11 bases. This CDR3 region has 15 residues. Germline CDR1 and CDR2: SGHTA and FQGNSA. CDR3 bases: TGTGCCAGCAGCTCCCGTGGGGAGAGCAATCAGCCCCAGCATTTT. It translates to CASSSRGESNQPQHF.

The chain links TRBV5-1 to TRBJ2-3; TRBD1 is a possible D gene (5 bases). The CDR3 sequence is 13 residues long. Looked up from germline, CDR1 is SGHRS and CDR2 is YFSETQ. The V end was cut by 4 bases, the J end by 0 bases, with 6 bases between. The CDR3 region is CASSRQSTDTQYF. CDR3 bases: TGCGCCAGCAGCAGACAGAGCACAGATACGCAGTATTTT.

This rearrangement joins TRBV6-1 to TRBJ2-5, with TRBD1 matching 9 bases. The CDR3 extends over 15 amino acids. V lost 5 bases, J lost 2 bases, and 6 bases stayed unmatched. The V gene's germline CDR1 is MNHNS and CDR2 SASEGT. For the CDR3, the DNA is TGTGCCAGCAGTACCGGGACAGGGAGACAAGAGACCCAGTACTTC. Its translation: CASSTGTGRQETQYF.

The CDR3 nucleotides read TGCGCCAGCAGCCAAGGAGGAGCGGCACCCTACGAGCAGTACTTC. Protein sequence: CASSQGGAAPYEQYF. The rearrangement joins TRBV4-3 to TRBJ2-7, with D perhaps TRBD2 (5 bases). Germline CDR1 reads LGHNA; CDR2 reads YSLEER. The CDR3 sequence is 15 residues long. Trimming left V 1 base short and J 2 bases short, with 12 bases between.

This chain uses TRBV4-1 with TRBJ1-1, with D possibly TRBD1 on 5 matching bases. Deletions cut 0 bases from V and 0 bases from J, with 11 bases between. Germline V gene lookup returns CDR1 MGHRA and CDR2 YSYEKL. This CDR3 contains 16 residues. CDR3: CASSQEDSRLNTEAFF. CDR3 sequence (DNA): TGCGCCAGCAGCCAAGAAGACAGCCGACTGAACACTGAAGCTTTCTTT.

This clone has only one observation. The gene calls are TRBV9 and TRBJ2-1; D gene ambiguous. V was clipped by 4 bases and J by 8 bases, with 7 bases between them. CDR3 length: 11 residues. In germline, CDR1 is SGDLS, CDR2 YYNGEE. The CDR3 reads CASSLGDEQFF. The CDR3 nucleotides are TGTGCCAGCAGCCTGGGCGATGAGCAGTTCTTC. The full variable domain, with the rest looked up from reference TRBV9 and TRBJ2-1, is DSGVTQTPKHLITATGQRVTLRCSPRSGDLSVYWYQQSLDQGLQFLIQYYNGEERAKGNILERFSAQQFPDLHSELNLSSLELGDSALYFCASSLGDEQFFGPGTRLTVL.

This chain uses TRBV2 with TRBJ2-7, with 12 bases aligning to TRBD2. V lost 7 bases, J lost 2 bases, and 12 bases stayed unmatched. This CDR3 comprises 17 residues. Looked up from germline, CDR1 is SNHLY and CDR2 is FYNNEI. The CDR3 nucleotides read TGTGCCAGCACCGGGGCTAGCGGGAGGGTCCCGACCTACGAGCAGTACTTC. This encodes CASTGASGRVPTYEQYF.

The chain combines TRBV4-1 with TRBJ2-1; 10 nucleotides agree with TRBD1. Per germline, CDR1 MGHRA and CDR2 YSYEKL. Losses at the gene ends were 2 bases for V and 9 bases for J; bases not matched to a gene: 10. This CDR3 region has 16 residues. CDR3 in amino acids: CASSQPIRTGGGEQFF. CDR3 sequence (DNA): TGCGCCAGCAGCCAACCAATTCGGACAGGGGGAGGTGAGCAGTTCTTC.

The chain employs TRBV9 and TRBJ1-1; no clear D gene. The CDR3 runs 13 residues. Trimming took off 0 bases at V and 7 bases at J, with 10 bases between the two ends. CDR1 is SGDLS, CDR2 YYNGEE, per germline. DNA for the CDR3: TGTGCCAGCAGCGTAGCTCCGCTTAGTGAAGCTTTCTTT. It specifies CASSVAPLSEAFF.

The chain couples TRBV9 to TRBJ2-7, with TRBD2 identical over 11 bases. V was clipped by 3 bases and J by 3 bases; unmatched bases: 5. CDR1 is SGDLS and CDR2 is YYNGEE in the germline V gene. CDR3 length equals 15 residues. As DNA, the CDR3 is TGTGCCAGCAGCGAGGGGACTAGCGGAATCTACGAGCAGTACTTC. Encoded protein: CASSEGTSGIYEQYF.

V and J are TRBV19 and TRBJ2-3; 14 bases fit TRBD2. J lost 4 bases, V lost 3 bases, and 3 bases had no gene match. Germline loops: CDR1 LNHDA, CDR2 SQIVND (reference sequence). CDR3 size: 16 residues. The chain's CDR3 is CASSIGTSGSPDTQYF. CDR3 nucleotides: TGTGCCAGTAGTATCGGGACTAGCGGGAGCCCAGATACGCAGTATTTT.